A single sample is the source of the 26 T cell receptor beta chains below, sequenced in a study of vaccination effects on CD4 cells after COVID-19 (dated by TCRdb to between 2021 and 2024). The library relied on the immunoSEQ multiplex PCR assay. TCRdb took this table from immuneACCESS and kept in-frame rearrangements with V and J called. Such tables lack part of the clones; where checked against another copy, unresolved V genes explain under half of the gap, and the rest is unexplained. This sample is represented by 73,000 or so clones; about four fifths of them were singletons. Roughly a tenth of the sample belongs to the ten largest clones. In the ViraFEST assay, PBMC were stimulated with viral peptide pools, and TCR sequencing was then used to find antigen-specific CD4+ T cell clonotypes based on their expansion. After around ten days of culture, CD4+ T cells were isolated with the EasySep CD4+ T cell isolation kit. None of the healthy vaccine recipients had a prior SARS-CoV-2 infection, which was confirmed by nucleocapsid antibody tests that came back negative both before and after vaccination.

No cognate antigen is known for these TCRs. Source: CD4+ T cells from PBMCs cultured with SARS-CoV-2 spike peptides, taken before COVID-19 vaccination. The cell subset or site label, read with the paper, signifies: SARS-CoV-2 spike overlapping peptide pool stimulation. These receptors originate from a human donor who received a COVID-19 vaccine.

This clone was observed once. This chain links TRBV4-3 with TRBJ2-1; 10 nucleotides line up with TRBD2. Germline V gene sequence: CDR1 LGHNA, CDR2 YSLEER. This CDR3 has 19 amino acids. J was trimmed by 4 bases and V by 3 bases; bases with no gene match: 15. For the CDR3, the DNA is TGCGCCAGCAGCCAGTCAGTTATTTGGGGTAGCGGGGGGTACAATGAGCAGTTCTTC. It yields the protein CASSQSVIWGSGGYNEQFF.

This clone appeared a few times. This sequence joins TRBV15 and TRBJ1-5; 10 bases line up with TRBD1. The CDR3 is made up of 16 amino acids. CDR1 and CDR2 (germline): LNHNV, YYDKDF (reference sequence). J lost 5 bases, V lost 5 bases, and 9 bases had no gene match. The CDR3 region is CATSRPGQGSHQPQHF. CDR3 in DNA: TGTGCCACCAGCCGCCCGGGACAGGGGTCGCATCAGCCCCAGCATTTT.

The rearrangement joins TRBV29-1 to TRBJ2-5, with D unclear. Germline V gives CDR1 SQVTM, CDR2 ANQGSEA. The CDR3 is made up of 13 amino acids. The germline V and J ends were trimmed by 5 bases and 2 bases, with 12 bases remaining between them. The CDR3 DNA is TGCAGCGTTAGCCCTCTCGGTCAAGAGACCCAGTACTTC. This codes for CSVSPLGQETQYF.

The CDR3 spells CAWSRGGAGSGYTF. The CDR3 bases are TGTGCCTGGAGTCGGGGGGGGGCAGGCAGTGGCTACACCTTC. The chain uses TRBV30 and TRBJ1-2, with D possibly being TRBD1 (6 bases). The CDR3 extends over 14 amino acids. Germline CDR1 and CDR2: GTSNPN and SVGIG (reference sequence). V dropped 2 bases and J dropped 7 bases, with 17 bases sitting between them.

The CDR3 loop reads CASSLGQGMNTEAFF. The CDR3 nucleotides are TGCGCCAGCAGCTTGGGGCAGGGGATGAACACTGAAGCTTTCTTT. J is TRBJ1-1 and V is TRBV5-1, with D maybe TRBD1 (6 bases). V was trimmed by 0 bases and J by 0 bases, leaving 9 bases between them. From germline, CDR1 is SGHRS and CDR2 YFSETQ. This CDR3 region has 15 residues.

This clone has more than one count but fewer than ten. The V gene is TRBV4-1, the J gene TRBJ1-2; D is possibly TRBD1 (6 bases). The CDR3 has 16 residues. Deletions cut 1 base from V and 6 bases from J, with 18 bases between. Germline CDR1 is MGHRA and CDR2 is YSYEKL. For the CDR3, the DNA is TGCGCCAGCAGCCAAGGGATCGGGGGGCGTAGGAATGGCTACACCTTC. It encodes CASSQGIGGRRNGYTF.

This chain uses TRBV5-1 with TRBJ1-1; D is unresolved. Germline V gives CDR1 SGHRS, CDR2 YFSETQ. Trimming cost V 5 bases and J 6 bases, with 20 bases left between them. The CDR3 totals 15 residues. The DNA of the CDR3 is TGCGCCAGCAGGTTCGTCGTGACGGATAACGCTGAAGCTTTCTTT. It yields the protein CASRFVVTDNAEAFF.

This clone was counted once. The chain joins TRBV7-3 to TRBJ1-1; possibly TRBD1 for D (6 bases). The CDR3 runs to 14 residues. Germline-derived CDR1 and CDR2 are SGHTA and FQGTGA. V was trimmed by 2 bases and J by 1 base, leaving 8 bases between them. CDR3 DNA sequence: TGTGCCAGCAGCTTATCGGGGGCGAACACTGAAGCTTTCTTT. This encodes CASSLSGANTEAFF. The whole variable domain, remainder taken from reference TRBV7-3 and TRBJ1-1, is GAGVSQTPSNKVTEKGKYVELRCDPISGHTALYWYRQSLGQGPEFLIYFQGTGAADDSGLPNDRFFAVRPEGSVSTLKIQRTERGDSAVYLCASSLSGANTEAFFGQGTRLTVV.

The V call is TRBV10-1, the J call TRBJ2-2, with 8 positions matching TRBD2. CDR1 WNHNN and CDR2 SYGVQD come from the germline V gene (reference sequence). CDR3 length: 17 amino acids. With V trimmed by 3 bases and J by 6 bases, 12 bases remained unmatched. The CDR3 nucleotides read TGCGCCAGCAGTGATCCGGGGGGGGCCCTCAAAGCCGGGGAGCTGTTTTTT. It yields the protein CASSDPGGALKAGELFF.

The chain recombines TRBV10-2 with TRBJ2-2; 9 bases align to TRBD1. The J segment lost 3 bases and the V segment lost 2 bases, leaving 4 bases of the junction unmatched. From germline, CDR1 is WSHSY and CDR2 SAAADI. The CDR3 extends over 16 amino acids. The CDR3 region is CASSEGQGTYTGELFF. The CDR3 DNA sequence: TGCGCCAGCAGTGAGGGACAGGGGACGTACACCGGGGAGCTGTTTTTT.

The CDR3 spells CASSHRTSGTDTQYF. CDR3 DNA sequence: TGTGCCAGCTCACATCGGACTAGTGGAACAGATACGCAGTATTTT. The gene calls are TRBV18 and TRBJ2-3, with 7 bases matching TRBD2. With 4 bases clipped from V and 3 bases from J, the junction kept 7 bases outside the gene matches. CDR3 length: 15 residues. CDR1 and CDR2 from the germline V gene are KGHSH and LQKENI. Full variable domain (rest looked up from reference TRBV18 and TRBJ2-3): NAGVMQNPRHLVRRRGQEARLRCSPMKGHSHVYWYRQLPEEGLKFMVYLQKENIIDESGMPKERFSAEFPKEGPSILRIQQVVRGDSAAYFCASSHRTSGTDTQYFGPGTRLTVL.

The chain is built from TRBV5-4 and TRBJ2-2; TRBD1 aligns across 7 bases. CDR1 is SGHNT and CDR2 is YYREEE in the germline V gene (reference sequence). The length of the CDR3 is 14 residues. V gave up 3 bases and J gave up 4 bases; unmatched junction bases: 3. The CDR3 sequence is CASSYGQVTGELFF. CDR3 sequence (DNA): TGTGCCAGCAGCTACGGACAGGTCACCGGGGAGCTGTTTTTT.

The chain joins TRBV19 to TRBJ1-2; D is unclear. This CDR3 is built from 13 residues. Germline V gives CDR1 LNHDA, CDR2 SQIVND (reference sequence). Between the trimmed V and J ends, which lost 6 bases and 2 bases, there was a span of 10 bases. The CDR3 reads CASSPVLNYGYTF. DNA of the CDR3: TGTGCCAGTAGCCCCGTCCTCAACTATGGCTACACCTTC.

The chain is built from TRBV5-1 and TRBJ1-3; tentative D call: TRBD1 (6 bases). Germline-derived CDR1 and CDR2 are SGHRS and YFSETQ. V lost 4 bases and J lost 1, with 15 bases in between. This CDR3 is built from 16 residues. This CDR3 reads CASSVRSGVSGNTIYF. The CDR3 DNA follows: TGCGCCAGCAGCGTCCGATCAGGGGTATCTGGAAACACCATATATTTT.

This chain connects TRBV7-2 to TRBJ2-5; 8 bases fit TRBD2. Trimming removed 1 base from V and 7 bases from J; junction bases left unmatched: 11. Germline-derived CDR1 and CDR2 are SGHTA and FQGNSA. The CDR3 sequence is 16 residues long. The CDR3 DNA is TGTGCCAGCAGCTTAGTACGTAGCGGGGACGTGGGGACCCAGTACTTC. Translated: CASSLVRSGDVGTQYF.

The chain has TRBV7-3 and TRBJ2-5, with D perhaps given as TRBD1 or TRBD2 (6 bases each). The V end lost 6 bases, the J end lost 2 bases, and 13 bases lay between the germline ends. Germline CDR1 is SGHTA and CDR2 is FQGTGA. The CDR3 has 14 residues. CDR3 sequence reads: CASSWGAGQETQYF. CDR3 sequence (DNA): TGTGCCAGCAGTTGGGGGGCGGGGCAAGAGACCCAGTACTTC.

The genes are TRBV7-2 and TRBJ2-1; D gene unclear. The V and J ends lost 5 bases and 7 bases respectively, with 15 bases between them. Germline loops: CDR1 SGHTA, CDR2 FQGNSA. The CDR3 has 14 amino acids. The CDR3, as DNA: TGTGCCAGCAGCCCCCGGACGGAATCTAATGAGCAGTTCTTC. Protein: CASSPRTESNEQFF.

This clone has a single count. The chain uses TRBV6-4 and TRBJ1-6; unclear D gene. The CDR3 totals 14 residues. Looked up from germline, CDR1 is MRHNA and CDR2 is SNTAGT. V shed 3 bases and J shed 7 bases, with 10 bases lying between them. Here the CDR3 reads CASSEAFTNSPLHF. The CDR3 region has the DNA TGTGCCAGCAGTGAAGCGTTCACCAATTCACCCCTCCACTTT.

The chain links TRBV9 to TRBJ2-5; D is uncertain. The germline CDR1 and CDR2 sequences are SGDLS and YYNGEE. The CDR3 loop spans 16 amino acids. Trimming removed 0 bases at V and 1 base at J, with 13 bases between. The CDR3 protein is CASSVGSLSRQETQYF. The CDR3 nucleotides read TGTGCCAGCAGCGTAGGCTCCCTGTCCCGCCAAGAGACCCAGTACTTC.

The chain recombines TRBV18 with TRBJ2-2; TRBD1 aligns across 7 bases. V lost 5 bases to trimming and J lost 2 bases; unmatched junction nucleotides: 5. The CDR3 contains 15 residues. Germline CDR1 reads KGHSH; CDR2 reads LQKENI. The CDR3 region has the DNA TGTGCCAGCTCAGCCGGGACAGCAAACACCGGGGAGCTGTTTTTT. It encodes CASSAGTANTGELFF.

V is TRBV9 and J is TRBJ2-2; D perhaps matches TRBD1 (7 bases). Germline V lookup: CDR1 SGDLS, CDR2 YYNGEE. The CDR3 has 16 residues. Between the trimmed V and J ends, which lost 1 base and 6 bases, there was a span of 16 bases. The CDR3 nucleotides are TGTGCCAGCAGCGTAAGCAGGGGGGAGTGGTCCGGGGAGCTGTTTTTT. Translation gives CASSVSRGEWSGELFF.

This chain connects TRBV7-9 to TRBJ1-5; 8 nucleotides line up with TRBD1. Germline V gives CDR1 SEHNR, CDR2 FQNEAQ (reference sequence). This CDR3 is 13 amino acids long. After removal of 5 bases from V and 5 bases from J, the junction contained 2 bases not matched to a gene. The CDR3 nucleotides read TGTGCCAGCAGCAAGACAGGGGATCAGCCCCAGCATTTT. This encodes CASSKTGDQPQHF.

The chain joins TRBV18 to TRBJ2-6, with 10 bases aligning to TRBD1. CDR1 and CDR2 from the germline V gene are KGHSH and LQKENI. J lost 0 bases, V lost 0 bases, and 2 bases had no gene match. CDR3 size: 18 residues. The CDR3 DNA sequence: TGTGCCAGCTCACCACCGGGACAGGGGCTCTCTGGGGCCAACGTCCTGACTTTC. Its translation: CASSPPGQGLSGANVLTF.

The chain uses TRBV6-5 and TRBJ2-1; a possible D gene is TRBD2 (5 bases). CDR3 length: 13 amino acids. V was shortened by 6 bases and J by 4 bases, with 10 bases between the two germline ends. Germline values: CDR1 MNHEY, CDR2 SVGAGI. CDR3 region: CASRGGRYNEQFF. In DNA, the CDR3 is TGTGCCAGCAGAGGCGGGCGTTACAATGAGCAGTTCTTC.

The chain couples TRBV2 to TRBJ2-4; 14 positions match TRBD2. With 6 bases clipped from V and 8 bases from J, the junction kept 6 bases outside the gene matches. The CDR3 totals 15 residues. Germline V gene lookup returns CDR1 SNHLY and CDR2 FYNNEI. CDR3 amino acids: CASRAGTSGGDIQYF. The CDR3 region has the DNA TGTGCCAGCAGAGCCGGGACTAGCGGGGGTGACATTCAGTACTTC.

This clone was picked up one time. V gene TRBV9 combines with J gene TRBJ1-6; D perhaps matches TRBD1 (6 bases). CDR1 is SGDLS, CDR2 YYNGEE, per germline. The CDR3 covers 14 residues. Deletions cut 1 base from V and 6 bases from J, with 8 bases between. The CDR3 DNA reads TGTGCCAGCAGCGTACAGGGGTCTAATTCACCCCTCCACTTT. Residues: CASSVQGSNSPLHF.